The 7 T cell receptor beta chains below were found in one sample sequenced in a study of T cells after yellow fever vaccination. One entry per CDR3 protein results from TCRdb running MiXCR on the 5' RACE reads. This table holds some 320,000 distinct CDR3 sequences, approximately 9% found once. Material: PBMCs, obtained on the day of the first yellow fever vaccination. The receptor source for this set is a young man who received the YFV17D yellow fever vaccine.

This clonotype was counted only a few times. The rearrangement joins TRBV20-1 to TRBJ1-4, with a tentative D call TRBD1 (6 bases). V was shortened by 1 base and J by 4 bases, with 13 bases between the two germline ends. Germline loops: CDR1 DFQATT, CDR2 SNEGSKA (reference sequence). The CDR3 runs to 15 residues. The CDR3 DNA sequence: TGCAGTGCTAGAGGCGGACAGAGCCTTAATGAAAAACTGTTTTTT. Translated, it gives CSARGGQSLNEKLFF.

This chain connects TRBV6-2 or TRBV6-3 to TRBJ1-5, with 8 nucleotides matching TRBD1. Germline CDR1 is MNHEY and CDR2 is SVGEGT. The J segment lost 3 bases and the V segment lost 6 bases, leaving 4 bases of the junction unmatched. This CDR3 has 14 amino acids. This CDR3 reads CASRGTGNNQPQHF. CDR3 nucleotides: TGTGCCAGCAGGGGGACAGGAAACAATCAGCCCCAGCATTTT.

The rearrangement joins TRBV5-1 to TRBJ2-4; maybe TRBD1 (5 bases). The CDR3 has 14 residues. Trimming took off 0 bases at V and 8 bases at J, with 12 bases between the two ends. CDR1 and CDR2 from the germline V gene are SGHRS and YFSETQ. In DNA, the CDR3 is TGCGCCAGCAGCTTGGCCAGGGTTCGGGACATTCAGTACTTC. Protein sequence: CASSLARVRDIQYF. The full variable domain, with the rest looked up from reference TRBV5-1 and TRBJ2-4, is KAGVTQTPRYLIKTRGQQVTLSCSPISGHRSVSWYQQTPGQGLQFLFEYFSETQRNKGNFPGRFSGRQFSNSRSEMNVSTLELGDSALYLCASSLARVRDIQYFGAGTRLSVL.

This clonotype occurred a few times. The genes are TRBV10-2 and TRBJ1-1; 7 bases are a match to TRBD1. Germline V gene data show CDR1 as WSHSY and CDR2 as SAAADI. The CDR3 sequence is 13 residues long. V lost 7 bases to trimming and J lost 4 bases; unmatched junction nucleotides: 6. The CDR3 reads CASKTGRGTEAFF. The CDR3 nucleotides are TGCGCCAGCAAGACAGGGAGGGGCACTGAAGCTTTCTTT.

This clonotype was detected a few times. The chain uses TRBV4-1 and TRBJ1-4; D gene ambiguous. The CDR3 runs to 16 residues. Germline CDR1 and CDR2: MGHRA and YSYEKL. With 7 bases removed from V and 5 bases from J, the gap between germline ends came to 20 bases. The CDR3 is CASNLEMQRRNEKLFF. CDR3 DNA sequence: TGCGCCAGCAACCTAGAGATGCAGAGGCGGAATGAAAAACTGTTTTTT.

The J gene is TRBJ1-2, the V gene TRBV28, with no clear D. Germline lookup yields CDR1 MDHEN and CDR2 SYDVKM. This CDR3 contains 12 residues. V lost 5 bases and J 4 bases, leaving 8 bases between the germline ends. The CDR3 loop reads CASSQRSYGYTF. CDR3 nucleotide sequence: TGTGCCAGCAGTCAACGGTCCTATGGCTACACCTTC.

This clonotype was seen a handful of times. The chain employs TRBV15 and TRBJ1-5; D gene unclear. V was trimmed by 0 bases and J by 7 bases, leaving 7 bases between them. Germline V gene lookup returns CDR1 LNHNV and CDR2 YYDKDF (reference sequence). The CDR3 runs 13 residues. The CDR3 DNA follows: TGTGCCACCAGCAGAGACCGGGGACAGCCCCAGCATTTT. Protein sequence: CATSRDRGQPQHF.